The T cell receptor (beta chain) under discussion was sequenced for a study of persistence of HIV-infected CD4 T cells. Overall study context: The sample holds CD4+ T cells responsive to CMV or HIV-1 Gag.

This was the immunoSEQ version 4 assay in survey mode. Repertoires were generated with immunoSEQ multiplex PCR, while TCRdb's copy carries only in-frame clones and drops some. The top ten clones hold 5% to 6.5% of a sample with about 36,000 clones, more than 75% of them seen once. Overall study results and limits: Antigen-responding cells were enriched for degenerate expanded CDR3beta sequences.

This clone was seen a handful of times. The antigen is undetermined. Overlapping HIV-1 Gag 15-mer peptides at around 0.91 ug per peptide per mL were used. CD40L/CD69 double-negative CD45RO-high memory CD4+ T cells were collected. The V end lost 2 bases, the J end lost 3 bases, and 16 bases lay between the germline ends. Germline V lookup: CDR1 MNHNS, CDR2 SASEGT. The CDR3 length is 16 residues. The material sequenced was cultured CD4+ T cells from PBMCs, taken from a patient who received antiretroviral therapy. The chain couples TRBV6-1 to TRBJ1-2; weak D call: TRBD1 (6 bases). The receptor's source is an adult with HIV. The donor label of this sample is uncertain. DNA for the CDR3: TGTGCCAGCAGTGAACCCGGGACACTTGAGTACTATGGCTACACCTTC. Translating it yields CASSEPGTLEYYGYTF.